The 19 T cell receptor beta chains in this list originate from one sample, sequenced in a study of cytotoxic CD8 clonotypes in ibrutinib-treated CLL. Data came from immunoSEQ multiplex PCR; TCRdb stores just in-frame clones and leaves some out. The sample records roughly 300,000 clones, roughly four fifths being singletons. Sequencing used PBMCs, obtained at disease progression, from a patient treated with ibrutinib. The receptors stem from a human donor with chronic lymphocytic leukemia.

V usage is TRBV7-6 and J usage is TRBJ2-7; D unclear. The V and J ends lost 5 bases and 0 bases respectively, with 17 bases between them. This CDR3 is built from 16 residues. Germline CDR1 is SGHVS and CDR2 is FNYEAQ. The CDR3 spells CASSPRPTKSSYEQYF. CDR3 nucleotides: TGTGCCAGCAGCCCCCGCCCAACGAAGAGCTCCTACGAGCAGTACTTC.

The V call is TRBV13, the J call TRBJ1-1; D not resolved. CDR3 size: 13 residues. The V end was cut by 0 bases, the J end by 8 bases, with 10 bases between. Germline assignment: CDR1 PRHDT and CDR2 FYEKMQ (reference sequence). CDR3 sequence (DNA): TGTGCCAGCAGCTTAGGTAGGGTCGGGGAAGCTTTCTTT. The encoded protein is CASSLGRVGEAFF.

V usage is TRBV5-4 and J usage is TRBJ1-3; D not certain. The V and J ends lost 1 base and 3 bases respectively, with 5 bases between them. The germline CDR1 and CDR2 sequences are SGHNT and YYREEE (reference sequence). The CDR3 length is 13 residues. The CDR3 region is CASSLSVGNTIYF. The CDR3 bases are TGTGCCAGCAGCTTGAGTGTTGGAAACACCATATATTTT.

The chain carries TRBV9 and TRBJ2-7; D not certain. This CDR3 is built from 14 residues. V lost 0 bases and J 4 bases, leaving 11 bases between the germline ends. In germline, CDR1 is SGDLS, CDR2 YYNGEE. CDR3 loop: CASSVALGPYEQYF. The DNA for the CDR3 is TGTGCCAGCAGCGTAGCTCTAGGCCCTTACGAGCAGTACTTC.

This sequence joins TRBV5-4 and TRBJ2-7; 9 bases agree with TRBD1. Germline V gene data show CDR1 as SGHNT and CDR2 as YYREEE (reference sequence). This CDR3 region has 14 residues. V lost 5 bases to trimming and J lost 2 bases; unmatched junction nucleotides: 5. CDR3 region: CASRPGQGAYEQYF. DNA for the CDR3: TGTGCCAGCAGACCGGGACAGGGAGCCTACGAGCAGTACTTC.

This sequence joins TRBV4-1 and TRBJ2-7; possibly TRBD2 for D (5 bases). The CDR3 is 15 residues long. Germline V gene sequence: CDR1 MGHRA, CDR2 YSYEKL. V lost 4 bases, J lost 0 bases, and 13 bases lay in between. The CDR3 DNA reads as TGCGCCAGCAGCCCTGGGCTAGCCAGCTCCTACGAGCAGTACTTC. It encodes CASSPGLASSYEQYF.

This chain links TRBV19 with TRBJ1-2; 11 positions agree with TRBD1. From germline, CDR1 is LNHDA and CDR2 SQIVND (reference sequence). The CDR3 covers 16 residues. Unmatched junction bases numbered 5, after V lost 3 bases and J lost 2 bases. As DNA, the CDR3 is TGTGCCAGTAGTATTGTCCGGGACAGGGGGAACTATGGCTACACCTTC. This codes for CASSIVRDRGNYGYTF.

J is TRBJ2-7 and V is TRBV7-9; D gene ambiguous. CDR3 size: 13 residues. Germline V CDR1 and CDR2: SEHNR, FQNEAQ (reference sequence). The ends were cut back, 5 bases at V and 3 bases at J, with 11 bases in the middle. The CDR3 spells CASSQTEYYEQYF. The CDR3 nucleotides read TGTGCCAGCAGCCAGACGGAATACTACGAGCAGTACTTC. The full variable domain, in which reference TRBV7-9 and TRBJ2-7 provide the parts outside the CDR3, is DTGVSQNPRHKITKRGQNVTFRCDPISEHNRLYWYRQTLGQGPEFLTYFQNEAQLEKSRLLSDRFSAERPKGSFSTLEIQRTEQGDSAMYLCASSQTEYYEQYFGPGTRLTVT.

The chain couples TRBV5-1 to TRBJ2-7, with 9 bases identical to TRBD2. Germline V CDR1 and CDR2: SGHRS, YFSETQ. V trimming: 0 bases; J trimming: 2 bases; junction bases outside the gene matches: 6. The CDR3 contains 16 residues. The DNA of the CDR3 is TGCGCCAGCAGCTTGGCCGCTAGCGGGGTCACCTACGAGCAGTACTTC. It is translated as CASSLAASGVTYEQYF.

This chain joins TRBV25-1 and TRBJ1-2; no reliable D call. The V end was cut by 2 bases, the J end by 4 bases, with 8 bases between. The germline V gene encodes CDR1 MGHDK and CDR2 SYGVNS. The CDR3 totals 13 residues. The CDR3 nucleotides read TGTGCCAGCAGTGAAGCAGGCGGCTATGGCTACACCTTC. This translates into CASSEAGGYGYTF.

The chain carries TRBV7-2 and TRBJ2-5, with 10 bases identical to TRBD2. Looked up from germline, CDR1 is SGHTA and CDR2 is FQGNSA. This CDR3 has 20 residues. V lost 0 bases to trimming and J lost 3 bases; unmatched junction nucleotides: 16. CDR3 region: CASSLAWASGGPLAEETQYF. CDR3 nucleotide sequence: TGTGCCAGCAGCTTAGCGTGGGCTAGCGGGGGCCCTCTGGCTGAAGAGACCCAGTACTTC. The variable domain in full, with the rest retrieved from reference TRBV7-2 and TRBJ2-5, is GAGVSQSPSNKVTEKGKDVELRCDPISGHTALYWYRQSLGQGLEFLIYFQGNSAPDKSGLPSDRFSAERTGGSVSTLTIQRTQQEDSAVYLCASSLAWASGGPLAEETQYFGPGTRLLVL.

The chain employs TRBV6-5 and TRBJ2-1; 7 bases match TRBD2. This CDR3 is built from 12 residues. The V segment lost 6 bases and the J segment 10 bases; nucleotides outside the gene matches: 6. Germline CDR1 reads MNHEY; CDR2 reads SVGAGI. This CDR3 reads CASREAGSEQFF. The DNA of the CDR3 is TGTGCCAGCAGGGAAGCGGGGAGCGAGCAGTTCTTC.

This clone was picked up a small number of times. CDR3: CASSVTGLFTDTQYF. CDR3 DNA: TGTGCCAGCAGCGTGACGGGACTGTTCACAGATACGCAGTATTTT. The chain recombines TRBV9 with TRBJ2-3; possible D gene TRBD2, 6 bases. Trimming cost V 2 bases and J 2 bases, with 12 bases left between them. The length of the CDR3 is 15 residues. Germline V CDR1 and CDR2: SGDLS, YYNGEE.

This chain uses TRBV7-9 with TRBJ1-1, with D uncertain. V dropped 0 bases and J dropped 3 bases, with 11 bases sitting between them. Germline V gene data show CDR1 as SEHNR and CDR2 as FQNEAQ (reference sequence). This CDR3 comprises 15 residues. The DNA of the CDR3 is TGTGCCAGCAGCTTAGCGGGCAGGATATACACTGAAGCTTTCTTT. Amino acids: CASSLAGRIYTEAFF.

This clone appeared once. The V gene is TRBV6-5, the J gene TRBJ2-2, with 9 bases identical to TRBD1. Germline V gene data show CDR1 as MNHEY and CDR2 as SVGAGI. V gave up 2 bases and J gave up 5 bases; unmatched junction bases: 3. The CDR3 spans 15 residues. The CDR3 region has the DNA TGTGCCAGCAGTTACGGGACAGGGTGGACCGGGGAGCTGTTTTTT. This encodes CASSYGTGWTGELFF.

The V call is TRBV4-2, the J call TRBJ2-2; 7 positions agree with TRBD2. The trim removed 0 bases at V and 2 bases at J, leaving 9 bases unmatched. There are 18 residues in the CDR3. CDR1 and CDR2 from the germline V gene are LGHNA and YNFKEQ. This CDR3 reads CASSQDRWASGNTGELFF. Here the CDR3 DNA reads TGTGCCAGCAGCCAAGATAGGTGGGCTAGCGGAAACACCGGGGAGCTGTTTTTT.

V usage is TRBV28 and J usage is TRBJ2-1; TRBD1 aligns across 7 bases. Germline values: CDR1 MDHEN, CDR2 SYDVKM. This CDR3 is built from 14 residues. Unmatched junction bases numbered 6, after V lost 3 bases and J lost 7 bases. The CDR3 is CASSFDRVGNEQFF. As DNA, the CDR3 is TGTGCCAGCAGTTTCGACAGGGTAGGAAATGAGCAGTTCTTC.

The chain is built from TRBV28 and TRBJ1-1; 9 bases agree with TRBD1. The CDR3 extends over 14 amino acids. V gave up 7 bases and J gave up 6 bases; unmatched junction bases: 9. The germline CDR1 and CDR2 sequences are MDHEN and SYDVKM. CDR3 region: CASKYQGQGAEAFF. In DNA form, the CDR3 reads TGTGCCAGCAAGTACCAGGGACAGGGTGCTGAAGCTTTCTTT.

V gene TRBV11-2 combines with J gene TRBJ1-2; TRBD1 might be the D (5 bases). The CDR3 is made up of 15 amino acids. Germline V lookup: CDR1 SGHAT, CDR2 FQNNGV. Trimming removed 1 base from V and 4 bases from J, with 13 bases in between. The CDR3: CASSLGTMNFYGYTF. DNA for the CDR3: TGTGCCAGCAGCTTAGGGACAATGAACTTCTATGGCTACACCTTC.